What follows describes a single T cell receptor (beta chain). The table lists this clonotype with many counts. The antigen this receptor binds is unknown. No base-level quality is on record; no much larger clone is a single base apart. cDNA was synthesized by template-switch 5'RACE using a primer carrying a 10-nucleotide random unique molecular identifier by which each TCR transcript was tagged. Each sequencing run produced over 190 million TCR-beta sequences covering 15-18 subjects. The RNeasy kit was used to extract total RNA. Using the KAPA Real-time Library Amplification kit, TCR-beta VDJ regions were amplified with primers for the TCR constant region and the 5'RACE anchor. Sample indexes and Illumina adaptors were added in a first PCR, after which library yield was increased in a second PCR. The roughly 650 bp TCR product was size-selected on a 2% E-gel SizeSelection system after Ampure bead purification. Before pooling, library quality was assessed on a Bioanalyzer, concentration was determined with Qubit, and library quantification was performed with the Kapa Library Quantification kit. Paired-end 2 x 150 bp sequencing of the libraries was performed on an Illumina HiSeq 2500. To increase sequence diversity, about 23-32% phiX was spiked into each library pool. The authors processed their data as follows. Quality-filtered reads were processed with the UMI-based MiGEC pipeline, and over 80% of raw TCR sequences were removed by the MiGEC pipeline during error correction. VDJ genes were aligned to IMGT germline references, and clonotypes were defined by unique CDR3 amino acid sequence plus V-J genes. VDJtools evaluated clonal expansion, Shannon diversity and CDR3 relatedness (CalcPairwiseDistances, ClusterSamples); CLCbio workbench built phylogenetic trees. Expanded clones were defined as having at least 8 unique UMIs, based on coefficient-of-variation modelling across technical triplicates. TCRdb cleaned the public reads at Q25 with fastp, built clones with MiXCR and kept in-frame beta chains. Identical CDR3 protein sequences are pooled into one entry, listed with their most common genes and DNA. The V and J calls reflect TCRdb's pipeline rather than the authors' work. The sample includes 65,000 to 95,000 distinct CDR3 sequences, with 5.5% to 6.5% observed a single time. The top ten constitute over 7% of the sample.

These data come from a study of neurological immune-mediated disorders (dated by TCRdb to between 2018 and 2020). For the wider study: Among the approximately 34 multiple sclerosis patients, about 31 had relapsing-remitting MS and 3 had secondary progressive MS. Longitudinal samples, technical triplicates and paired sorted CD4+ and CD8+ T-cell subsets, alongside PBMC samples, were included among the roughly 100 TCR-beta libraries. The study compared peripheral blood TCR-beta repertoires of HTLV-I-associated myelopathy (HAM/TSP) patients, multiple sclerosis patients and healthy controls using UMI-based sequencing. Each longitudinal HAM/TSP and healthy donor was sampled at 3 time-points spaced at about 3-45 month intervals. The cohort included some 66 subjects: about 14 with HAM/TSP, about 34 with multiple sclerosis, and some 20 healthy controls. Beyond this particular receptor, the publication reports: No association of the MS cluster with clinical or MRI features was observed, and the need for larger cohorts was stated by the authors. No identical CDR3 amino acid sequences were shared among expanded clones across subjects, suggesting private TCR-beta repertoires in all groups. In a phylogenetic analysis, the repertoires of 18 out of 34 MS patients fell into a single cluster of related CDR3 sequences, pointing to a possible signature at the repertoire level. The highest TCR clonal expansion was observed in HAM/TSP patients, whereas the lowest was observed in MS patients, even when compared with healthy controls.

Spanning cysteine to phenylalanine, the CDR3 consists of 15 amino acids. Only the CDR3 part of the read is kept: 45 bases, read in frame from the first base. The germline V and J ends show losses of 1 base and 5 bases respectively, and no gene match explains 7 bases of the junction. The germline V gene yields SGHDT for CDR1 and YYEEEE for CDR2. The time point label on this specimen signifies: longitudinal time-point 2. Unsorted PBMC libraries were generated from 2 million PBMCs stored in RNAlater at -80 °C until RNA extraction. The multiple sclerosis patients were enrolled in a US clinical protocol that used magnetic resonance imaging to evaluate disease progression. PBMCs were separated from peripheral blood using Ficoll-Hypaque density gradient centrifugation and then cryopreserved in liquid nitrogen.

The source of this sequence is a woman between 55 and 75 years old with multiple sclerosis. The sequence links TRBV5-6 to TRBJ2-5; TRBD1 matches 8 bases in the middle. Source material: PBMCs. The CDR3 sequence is CASSLLAGGRETQYF. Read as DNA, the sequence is TGTGCCAGCAGCTTGTTAGCAGGGGGCAGGGAGACCCAGTACTTC.